This T cell receptor (beta chain) was observed in a study of early T cells in non-severe SARS-CoV-2 infection. Individual cDNA molecules were tagged with unique molecular identifiers, the study reported. TCRdb independently ran MiXCR on the 5' RACE reads; one entry per CDR3 protein. Altogether roughly 99,000 distinct CDR3 sequences are present, more than 10% being singletons, with the ten largest covering around 4.3%. Source: whole blood, taken at baseline. The TCR originated in an adult who was a healthcare worker with PCR-confirmed SARS-CoV-2 infection or an uninfected control (not recorded which).

CDR3 in amino acids: CATQGAGNEQFF. The CDR3 DNA reads TGTGCCACCCAGGGGGCCGGGAATGAGCAGTTCTTC. This sequence joins TRBV18 and TRBJ2-1, with 8 bases lining up with TRBD1. CDR1 and CDR2 (germline): KGHSH, LQKENI. CDR3 length: 12 amino acids. The junction had 6 bases not matched to a gene; V was cut back by 10 bases and J by 7 bases.